Listed below are T cell receptor beta chains from one sample, sequenced in a study of cytomegalovirus exposure and HLA in healthy donors. Repertoires were generated with immunoSEQ multiplex PCR, while TCRdb's copy carries only in-frame clones and drops some. The table records 180,000 or so clones, roughly 72% of them present only once. The sequencing sample was made of PBMCs. These receptors all stem from a woman aged 30 to 39 in good health and CMV-seropositive. Both conserved end residues are part of each CDR3. The order of the fields is J gene, V gene, D gene, clone size, CDR3 DNA, CDR3 protein. A D gene is named only where the DNA matches it firmly. Not every row has a clone size; where given, it reads once, few, many or a size class.

>TRBJ2-1|TRBV27|NA|NA
TGTGCCAGCAGTCCCGGTCCACACAATGAGCAGTTCTTC
CASSPGPHNEQFF
>TRBJ2-1|TRBV25-1|NA|NA
TGTGCCAGCACAGGGTACAATGAGCAGTTCTTC
CASTGYNEQFF
>TRBJ2-7|TRBV30|TRBD1|NA
TGTGCCTGGAGGGCCCGGGACAGGGACGAGCAGTACTTC
CAWRARDRDEQYF
>TRBJ2-2|TRBV5-1|TRBD1|NA
TGCGCCAGCAGCTTGGGGGACAGAAACACCGGGGAGCTGTTTTTT
CASSLGDRNTGELFF
>TRBJ2-7|TRBV28|TRBD2|NA
TGTGCCAGCAGTTTAGCGGGGGGGTCCGAGGAGCAGTACTTC
CASSLAGGSEEQYF
>TRBJ2-3|TRBV11-2|NA|NA
TGTGCCAGCAGCTTAGCCTCTATAGCAGATACGCAGTATTTT
CASSLASIADTQYF
>TRBJ1-5|TRBV30|TRBD1|NA
TGTGCCTGGAGTCCAGGGGGTGGCAATCAGCCCCAGCATTTT
CAWSPGGGNQPQHF
>TRBJ2-7|TRBV10-1|TRBD1|NA
TGCGCCACCTCAAGACAGGGGGGTTACGAGCAGTACTTC
CATSRQGGYEQYF
>TRBJ1-5|TRBV5-6|NA|once
TGTGCCAGCAGCTTGGTAGGGACAAACAATCAGCCCCAGCATTTT
CASSLVGTNNQPQHF
>TRBJ2-1|TRBV15|NA|NA
TGTGCCACCAGCAGAGATGGGGCGGGGGCCCCCCACAATGAGCAGTTCTTC
CATSRDGAGAPHNEQFF
>TRBJ1-2|TRBV6-5|NA|NA
TGTGCCACCGGGGGGCGACGGGAATCTAACTATGGCTACACCTTC
CATGGRRESNYGYTF
>TRBJ2-2|TRBV30|NA|NA
TGTGCCTGGAGTGTTGGAGGGTTTTACACCGGGGAGCTGTTTTTT
CAWSVGGFYTGELFF
>TRBJ1-1|TRBV12-5|TRBD1|NA
TGTGCTAGTGGTTTCTTCCCCAGGGGGCTGCTTTTCAACACTGAAGCTTTCTTT
CASGFFPRGLLFNTEAFF
>TRBJ2-5|TRBV5-6|TRBD2|few
TGTGCCAGCAGCTTAAGCGGGAGGGCCGGGGAGACCCAGTACTTC
CASSLSGRAGETQYF
>TRBJ2-1|TRBV29-1|TRBD2|NA
TGCAGCGTTGAATACGGCGGGGGATACAATGAGCAGTTCTTC
CSVEYGGGYNEQFF
>TRBJ2-3|TRBV9|TRBD2|NA
TGTGCCAGCAGCGGGCGGGAGCGGACAGATACGCAGTATTTT
CASSGRERTDTQYF
>TRBJ2-7|TRBV12-5|NA|NA
TGTGCTAGTGGTTCAGGGGACGAGCAGTACTTC
CASGSGDEQYF
>TRBJ1-2|TRBV12-5|NA|NA
TGTGCTAGTGGTTTGGTACGTGGCAGTCTCTATGGCTACACCTTC
CASGLVRGSLYGYTF
>TRBJ1-2|TRBV4-1|NA|NA
TGCGCCAGCAGCCAAAGCAGGGGCGACTATGGCTACACCTTC
CASSQSRGDYGYTF
>TRBJ1-2|TRBV28|TRBD1|few
TGTGCCAGCAGTACCCCGGGACAGGGGACAGCTAACTATGGCTACACCTTC
CASSTPGQGTANYGYTF
>TRBJ1-6|TRBV5-1|TRBD1|NA
TGCGCCAGCAGCCTATCGGGACAGGGAGAATCACCCCTCCACTTT
CASSLSGQGESPLHF
>TRBJ1-2|TRBV2|TRBD1|NA
TGTGCCAGCAAGGACCCGGGACAGGGTTTTGGCTACACCTTC
CASKDPGQGFGYTF
>TRBJ1-1|TRBV5-1|NA|NA
TGCGCCAGCAGGTACGATACAGGGAATCCGGAAGCTTTCTTT
CASRYDTGNPEAFF
>TRBJ1-1|TRBV7-9|NA|NA
TGTGCCAGCAGCTCCATTTCGGGCACTGAAGCTTTCTTT
CASSSISGTEAFF
>TRBJ2-1|TRBV4-1|TRBD2|NA
TGCGCCAGCAGCCAAGGACTAGCGGGAGGTTCGGGCAATGAGCAGTTCTTC
CASSQGLAGGSGNEQFF
>TRBJ2-7|TRBV10-3|TRBD1|few
TGTGCCATCAGTGGGCCAGGGGGCCCCTACGAGCAGTACTTC
CAISGPGGPYEQYF
>TRBJ1-5|TRBV30|NA|NA
TGTGCCTTCGACACAGGGAATACTCAGCCCCAGCATTTT
CAFDTGNTQPQHF
>TRBJ2-7|TRBV5-1|NA|NA
TGCGCCAGCAGCCCAGAGCGGCCCCTAGGGCTTGGGGTCATTTACTACGAGCAGTACTTC
CASSPERPLGLGVIYYEQYF
>TRBJ2-1|TRBV7-2|NA|once
TGTGCCAGCAGCTCCACCGGGACTCAGTCCTACAATGAGCAGTTCTTC
CASSSTGTQSYNEQFF
>TRBJ2-3|TRBV19|TRBD1|NA
TGTGCCAGTAGTATAGGGGCGACAGGGGGCACAGATACGCAGTATTTT
CASSIGATGGTDTQYF
>TRBJ2-3|TRBV13|NA|NA
TGTGCCAGCAGCTCGGGACTCCCGAAGACAGATACGCAGTATTTT
CASSSGLPKTDTQYF
>TRBJ1-5|TRBV7-2|TRBD1|NA
TGTGCCAGCAGCAGACAGGGTTATCAGCCCCAGCATTTT
CASSRQGYQPQHF
>TRBJ2-3|TRBV4-1|NA|once
TGCGCCAGCAGCCAAGGGGTATCGGCAGGGGGGCAAGTAGATACGCAGTATTTT
CASSQGVSAGGQVDTQYF
>TRBJ2-4|TRBV7-9|NA|NA
TGTGCCAGCAGCTTACTAGCAAACATTCAGTACTTC
CASSLLANIQYF
>TRBJ2-6|TRBV5-1|NA|NA
TGCGCCAGCAGCTTGGAGGCAGGGCAAGCCAACGTCCTGACTTTC
CASSLEAGQANVLTF
>TRBJ1-6|TRBV6-1|NA|NA
TGTGCCAGCAGTGACCACCTCAAGCCAGGGTCCTCCTATAATTCACCCCTCCACTTT
CASSDHLKPGSSYNSPLHF
>TRBJ2-1|TRBV9|TRBD1|NA
TGTGCCAGCAGCGCCTCCGGGACAGGGCAGGATGAGCAGTTCTTC
CASSASGTGQDEQFF
>TRBJ1-5|TRBV28|TRBD1|NA
TGTGCCAGCAGGCAGACAGGGGAGGGTCAGCCCCAGCATTTT
CASRQTGEGQPQHF
>TRBJ2-5|TRBV2|NA|NA
TGTGCCAGCCGTCCCCTAAATACCCAGTACTTC
CASRPLNTQYF
>TRBJ2-7|TRBV5-6|TRBD2|NA
TGTGCCAGCAGCAGAAGGACTAGCGGGTTCGAGCAGTACTTC
CASSRRTSGFEQYF
>TRBJ1-5|TRBV2|TRBD1|NA
TGTGCCAGCAGTGCCGACACTCCAGGGGGAGGACAGCCCCAGCATTTT
CASSADTPGGGQPQHF
>TRBJ1-1|TRBV7-9|NA|once
TGTGCCAGCAGCTTAGATGGGACTCCCCACGGGACTGAAGCTTTCTTT
CASSLDGTPHGTEAFF
>TRBJ2-5|TRBV4-3|NA|NA
TGCGCCAGCAGCCATGGTTACAGTCTAGAGACCCAGTACTTC
CASSHGYSLETQYF
>TRBJ2-7|TRBV6-6|TRBD1|NA
TGTGCCAGCAGCCGCCCAGGACAGGGGGCCAAAGGCGAGCAGTACTTC
CASSRPGQGAKGEQYF
>TRBJ1-1|TRBV28|NA|NA
TGTGCCAGCAGCCAGCGGGTGGAAAAGAACACTGAAGCTTTCTTT
CASSQRVEKNTEAFF
>TRBJ2-2|TRBV2|TRBD1|NA
TGTGCCACCAAGAACGAGAGGCGTGGACAGGGGGCGACATCCGGGGAGCTGTTTTTT
CATKNERRGQGATSGELFF
>TRBJ1-2|TRBV7-9|NA|NA
TGTGCCAGCAGCTCTTCTGGCAGGGACAATGGCTACACCTTC
CASSSSGRDNGYTF
>TRBJ2-7|TRBV28|NA|few
TGTGCCAGCAGTTTACTTGGGGGGACCTACGAGCAGTACTTC
CASSLLGGTYEQYF
>TRBJ2-2|TRBV5-1|NA|few
TGCGCCAGCAGCTCGACAGCGAACACCGGGGAGCTGTTTTTT
CASSSTANTGELFF
>TRBJ2-1|TRBV7-2|NA|once
TGTGCCAGCAGCCAACCGGACTACCCCCGAGGAAATGAGCAGTTCTTC
CASSQPDYPRGNEQFF
>TRBJ2-7|TRBV7-9|NA|NA
TGTTCCAGCAGCCCCCAAATGGACAGTTACGAGCAGTACTTC
CSSSPQMDSYEQYF
>TRBJ2-2|TRBV25-1|NA|NA
TGTGCCAGCAGTGCCTACGCCGGGGAGCTGTTTTTT
CASSAYAGELFF
>TRBJ2-7|TRBV5-5|NA|NA
TGTGCCAGCAATTATCGTCCAGGGCCCTACGAGCAGTACTTC
CASNYRPGPYEQYF
>TRBJ1-1|TRBV5-1|NA|NA
TGCGCCACCCAAAGGGGTGGGGTGAACACTGAAGCTTTCTTT
CATQRGGVNTEAFF
>TRBJ2-1|TRBV4-3|TRBD2|NA
TGCGCCAGCAGCCAAGGAAGGGCGGGAGCCTACAATGAGCAGTTCTTC
CASSQGRAGAYNEQFF
>TRBJ1-3|TRBV7-8|NA|once
TGTGCCAGCAGCTTAGCAGTGGCTAGCTCTGGAAACACCATATATTTT
CASSLAVASSGNTIYF
>TRBJ2-7|TRBV6-5|NA|NA
TGTGCCAGCAGTCCCGGCCAGGGATACTCCTACGAGCAGTACTTC
CASSPGQGYSYEQYF
>TRBJ1-5|TRBV6-5|TRBD1|NA
TGTGCCAGCAGGGCGGGACAGGGGGCTCGTCAGCCCCAGCATTTT
CASRAGQGARQPQHF
>TRBJ1-2|TRBV19|NA|few
TGTGCCAGTAGTATAGATATAGGCGGACAGACCTTTTTCGGCTACACCTTC
CASSIDIGGQTFFGYTF
>TRBJ1-5|TRBV7-9|TRBD1|NA
TGTGCCAGCGCAAACAGGGGGCAGGGCAATCAGCCCCAGCATTTT
CASANRGQGNQPQHF